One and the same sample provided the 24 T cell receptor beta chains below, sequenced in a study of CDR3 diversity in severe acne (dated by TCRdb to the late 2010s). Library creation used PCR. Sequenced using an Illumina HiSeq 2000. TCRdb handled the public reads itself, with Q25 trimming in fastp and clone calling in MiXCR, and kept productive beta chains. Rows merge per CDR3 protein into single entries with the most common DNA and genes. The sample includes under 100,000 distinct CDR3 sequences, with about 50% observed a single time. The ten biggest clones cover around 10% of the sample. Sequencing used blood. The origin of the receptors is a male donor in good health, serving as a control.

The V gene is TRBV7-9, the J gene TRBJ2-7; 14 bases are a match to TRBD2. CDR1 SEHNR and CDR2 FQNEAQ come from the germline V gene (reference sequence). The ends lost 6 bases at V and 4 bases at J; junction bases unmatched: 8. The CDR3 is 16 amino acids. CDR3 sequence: CASRSNGLAGGYEQYF. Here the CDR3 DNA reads TGTGCCAGCAGATCGAACGGACTAGCGGGAGGATACGAGCAGTACTTC.

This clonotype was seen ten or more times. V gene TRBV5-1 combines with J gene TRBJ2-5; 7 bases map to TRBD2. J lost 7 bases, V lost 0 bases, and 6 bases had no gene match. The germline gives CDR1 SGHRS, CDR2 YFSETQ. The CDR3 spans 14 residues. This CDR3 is CASSLDRTSATQYF. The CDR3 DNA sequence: TGCGCCAGCAGCTTGGATCGGACTAGTGCGACCCAGTACTTC.

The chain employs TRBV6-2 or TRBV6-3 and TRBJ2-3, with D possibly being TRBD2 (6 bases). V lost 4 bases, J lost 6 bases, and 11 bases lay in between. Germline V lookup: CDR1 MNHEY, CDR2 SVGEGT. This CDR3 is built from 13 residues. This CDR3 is CASSLPGVDTQYF. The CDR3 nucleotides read TGTGCCAGCAGTTTGCCGGGGGTGGATACGCAGTATTTT.

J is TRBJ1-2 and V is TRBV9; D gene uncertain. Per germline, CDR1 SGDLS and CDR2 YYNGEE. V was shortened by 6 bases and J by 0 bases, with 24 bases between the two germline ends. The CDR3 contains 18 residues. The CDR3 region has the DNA TGTGCCAGCAAAGGGTCGTCGTTATTAGATGACCCTAACTATGGCTACACCTTC. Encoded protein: CASKGSSLLDDPNYGYTF.

This CDR3 reads CASSPFRQSETQHF. The CDR3 DNA follows: TGTGCCAGCAGCCCCTTTCGGCAGAGCGAGACCCAGCATTTT. The chain combines TRBV7-9 with TRBJ1-5; D gene ambiguous. There are 14 residues in the CDR3. Germline lookup yields CDR1 SEHNR and CDR2 FQNEAQ (reference sequence). V lost 5 bases and J 11 bases, leaving 19 bases between the germline ends.

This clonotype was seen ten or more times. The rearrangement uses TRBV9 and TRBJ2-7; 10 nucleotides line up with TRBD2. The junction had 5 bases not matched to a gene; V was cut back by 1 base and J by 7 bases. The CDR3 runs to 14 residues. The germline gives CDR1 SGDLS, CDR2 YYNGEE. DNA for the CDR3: TGTGCCAGCAGCGTATCGGGACTAGCGTCGGAGCAGTACTTC. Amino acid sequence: CASSVSGLASEQYF.

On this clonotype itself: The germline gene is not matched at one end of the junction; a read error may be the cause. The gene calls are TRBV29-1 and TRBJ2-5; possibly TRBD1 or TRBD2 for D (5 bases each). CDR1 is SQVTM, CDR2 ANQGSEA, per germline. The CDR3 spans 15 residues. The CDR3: CSAEDLATGQETQYF. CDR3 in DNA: TGCAGCGCTGAAGATCTAGCCACAGGCCAAGAGACCCAGTACTTC. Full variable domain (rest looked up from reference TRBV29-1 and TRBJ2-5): SAVISQKPSRDICQRGTSLTIQCQVDSQVTMMFWYRQQPGQSLTLIATANQGSEATYESGFVIDKFPISRPNLTFSTLTVSNMSPEDSSIYLCSAEDLATGQETQYFGPGTRLLVL.

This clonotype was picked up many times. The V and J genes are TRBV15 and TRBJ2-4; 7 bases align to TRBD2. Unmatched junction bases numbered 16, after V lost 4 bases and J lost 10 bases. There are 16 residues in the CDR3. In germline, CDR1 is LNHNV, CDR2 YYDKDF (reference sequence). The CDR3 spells CATSTLWEGPKTIQYF. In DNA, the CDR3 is TGTGCCACCAGCACTCTATGGGAGGGTCCCAAAACAATTCAGTACTTC.

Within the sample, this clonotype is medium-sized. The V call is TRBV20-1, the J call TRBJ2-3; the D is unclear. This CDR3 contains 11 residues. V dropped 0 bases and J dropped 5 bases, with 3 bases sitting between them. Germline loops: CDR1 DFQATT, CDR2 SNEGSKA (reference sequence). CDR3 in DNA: TGCAGTGCTAGAGATAGAGATACGCAGTATTTT. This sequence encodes CSARDRDTQYF.

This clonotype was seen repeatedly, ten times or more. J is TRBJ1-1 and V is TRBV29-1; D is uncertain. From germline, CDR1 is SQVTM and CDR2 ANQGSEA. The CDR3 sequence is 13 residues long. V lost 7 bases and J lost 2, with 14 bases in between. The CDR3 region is CSGTQQLNTEAFF. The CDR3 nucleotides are TGCAGCGGTACACAGCAACTTAACACTGAAGCTTTCTTT.

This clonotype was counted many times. CDR3 region: CASSYSDRAGNTIYF. DNA of the CDR3: TGTGCCAGCAGTTACTCGGACAGGGCAGGAAACACCATATATTTT. This chain links TRBV6-5 with TRBJ1-3, with 8 bases lining up with TRBD1. The J segment lost 4 bases and the V segment lost 0 bases, leaving 2 bases of the junction unmatched. CDR1 is MNHEY, CDR2 SVGAGI, per germline. This CDR3 comprises 15 residues.

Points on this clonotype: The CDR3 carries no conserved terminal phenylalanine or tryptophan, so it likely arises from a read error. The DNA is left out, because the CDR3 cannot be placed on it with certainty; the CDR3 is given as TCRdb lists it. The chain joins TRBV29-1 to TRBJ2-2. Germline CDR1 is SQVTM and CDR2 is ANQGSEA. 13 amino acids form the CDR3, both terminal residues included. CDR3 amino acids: CSVELTNTGELNL.

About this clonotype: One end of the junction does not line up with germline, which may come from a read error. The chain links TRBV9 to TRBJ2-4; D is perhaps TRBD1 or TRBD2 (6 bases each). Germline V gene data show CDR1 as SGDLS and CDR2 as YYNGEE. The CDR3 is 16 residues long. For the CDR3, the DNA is TGTGCCAGCAGCGTAGAGCCGGGGGCAGCCAAAAACACTCAGTACTTC. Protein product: CASSVEPGAAKNTQYF.

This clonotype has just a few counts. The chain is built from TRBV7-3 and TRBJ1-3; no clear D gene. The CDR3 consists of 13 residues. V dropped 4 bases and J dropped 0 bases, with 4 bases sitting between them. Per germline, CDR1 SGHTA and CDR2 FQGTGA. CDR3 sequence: CASSSRSGNTIYF. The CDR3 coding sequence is TGTGCCAGCAGCTCCCGCTCTGGAAACACCATATATTTT.

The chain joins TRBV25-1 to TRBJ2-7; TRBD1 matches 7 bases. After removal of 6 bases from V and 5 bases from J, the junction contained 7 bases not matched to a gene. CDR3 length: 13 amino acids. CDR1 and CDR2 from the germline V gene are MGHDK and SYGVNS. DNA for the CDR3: TGTGCCAGCAGGCGACAGGGCCCCCACGAGCAGTACTTC. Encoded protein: CASRRQGPHEQYF.

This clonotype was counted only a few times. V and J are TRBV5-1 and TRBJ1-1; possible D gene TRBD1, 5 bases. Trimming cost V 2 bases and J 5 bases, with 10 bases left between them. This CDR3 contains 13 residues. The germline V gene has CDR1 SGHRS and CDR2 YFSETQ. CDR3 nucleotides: TGCGCCAGCAGCTTCGAGGGGTATACTGAAGCTTTCTTT. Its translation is CASSFEGYTEAFF.

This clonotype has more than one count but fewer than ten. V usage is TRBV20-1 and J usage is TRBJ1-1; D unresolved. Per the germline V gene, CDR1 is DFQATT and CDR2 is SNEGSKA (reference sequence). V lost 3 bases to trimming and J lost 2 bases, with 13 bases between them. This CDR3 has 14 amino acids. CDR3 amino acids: CSASGSYPNTEAFF. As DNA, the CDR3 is TGCAGTGCTAGTGGGTCCTATCCAAACACTGAAGCTTTCTTT.

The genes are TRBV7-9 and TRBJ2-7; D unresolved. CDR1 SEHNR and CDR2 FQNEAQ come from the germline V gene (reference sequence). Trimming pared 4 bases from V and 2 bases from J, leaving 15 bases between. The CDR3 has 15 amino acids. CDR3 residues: CASSSTFSRPYEQYF. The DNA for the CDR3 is TGTGCCAGCAGCTCGACATTCTCGCGTCCCTACGAGCAGTACTTC.

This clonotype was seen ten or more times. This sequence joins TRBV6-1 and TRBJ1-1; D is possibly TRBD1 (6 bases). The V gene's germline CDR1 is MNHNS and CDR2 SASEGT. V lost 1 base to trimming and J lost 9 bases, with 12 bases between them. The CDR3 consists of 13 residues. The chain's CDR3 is CASSEVSQGQAFF. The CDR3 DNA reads TGTGCCAGCAGTGAAGTGAGTCAGGGGCAAGCTTTCTTT.

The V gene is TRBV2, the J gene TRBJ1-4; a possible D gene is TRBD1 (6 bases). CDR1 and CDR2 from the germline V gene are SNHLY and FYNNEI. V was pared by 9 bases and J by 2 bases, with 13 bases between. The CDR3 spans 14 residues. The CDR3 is CARQGGYTNEKLFF. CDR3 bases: TGTGCCAGACAGGGAGGGTACACTAATGAAAAACTGTTTTTT.

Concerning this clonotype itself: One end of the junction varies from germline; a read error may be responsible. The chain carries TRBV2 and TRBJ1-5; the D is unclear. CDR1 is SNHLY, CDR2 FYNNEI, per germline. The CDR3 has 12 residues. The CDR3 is CASSAGNRPQHF. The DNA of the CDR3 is TGTGCCAGCAGTGCCGGGAATCGGCCCCAGCATTTT.

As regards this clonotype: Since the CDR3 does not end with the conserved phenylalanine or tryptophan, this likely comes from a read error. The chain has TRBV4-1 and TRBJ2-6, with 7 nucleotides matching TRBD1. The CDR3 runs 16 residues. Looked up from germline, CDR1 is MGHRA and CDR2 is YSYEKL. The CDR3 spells CASSQILATGASVLTL. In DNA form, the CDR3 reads TGCGCCAGCAGCCAAATCCTGGCAACAGGGGCCAGCGTCCTGACTCTC.

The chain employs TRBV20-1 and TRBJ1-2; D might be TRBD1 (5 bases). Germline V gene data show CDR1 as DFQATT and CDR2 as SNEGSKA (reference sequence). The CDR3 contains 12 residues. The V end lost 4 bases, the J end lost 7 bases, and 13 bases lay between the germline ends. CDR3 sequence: CSATRGTGGYTF. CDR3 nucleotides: TGCAGTGCTACGAGGGGAACAGGTGGCTACACCTTC.

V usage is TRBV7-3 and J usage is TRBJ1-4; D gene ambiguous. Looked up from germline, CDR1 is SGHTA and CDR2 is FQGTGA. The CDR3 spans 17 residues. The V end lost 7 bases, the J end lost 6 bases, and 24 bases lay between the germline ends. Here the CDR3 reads CASTPRKKTHGDEKLFF. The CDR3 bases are TGTGCCAGCACCCCCCGAAAAAAGACACACGGCGATGAAAAACTGTTTTTT.